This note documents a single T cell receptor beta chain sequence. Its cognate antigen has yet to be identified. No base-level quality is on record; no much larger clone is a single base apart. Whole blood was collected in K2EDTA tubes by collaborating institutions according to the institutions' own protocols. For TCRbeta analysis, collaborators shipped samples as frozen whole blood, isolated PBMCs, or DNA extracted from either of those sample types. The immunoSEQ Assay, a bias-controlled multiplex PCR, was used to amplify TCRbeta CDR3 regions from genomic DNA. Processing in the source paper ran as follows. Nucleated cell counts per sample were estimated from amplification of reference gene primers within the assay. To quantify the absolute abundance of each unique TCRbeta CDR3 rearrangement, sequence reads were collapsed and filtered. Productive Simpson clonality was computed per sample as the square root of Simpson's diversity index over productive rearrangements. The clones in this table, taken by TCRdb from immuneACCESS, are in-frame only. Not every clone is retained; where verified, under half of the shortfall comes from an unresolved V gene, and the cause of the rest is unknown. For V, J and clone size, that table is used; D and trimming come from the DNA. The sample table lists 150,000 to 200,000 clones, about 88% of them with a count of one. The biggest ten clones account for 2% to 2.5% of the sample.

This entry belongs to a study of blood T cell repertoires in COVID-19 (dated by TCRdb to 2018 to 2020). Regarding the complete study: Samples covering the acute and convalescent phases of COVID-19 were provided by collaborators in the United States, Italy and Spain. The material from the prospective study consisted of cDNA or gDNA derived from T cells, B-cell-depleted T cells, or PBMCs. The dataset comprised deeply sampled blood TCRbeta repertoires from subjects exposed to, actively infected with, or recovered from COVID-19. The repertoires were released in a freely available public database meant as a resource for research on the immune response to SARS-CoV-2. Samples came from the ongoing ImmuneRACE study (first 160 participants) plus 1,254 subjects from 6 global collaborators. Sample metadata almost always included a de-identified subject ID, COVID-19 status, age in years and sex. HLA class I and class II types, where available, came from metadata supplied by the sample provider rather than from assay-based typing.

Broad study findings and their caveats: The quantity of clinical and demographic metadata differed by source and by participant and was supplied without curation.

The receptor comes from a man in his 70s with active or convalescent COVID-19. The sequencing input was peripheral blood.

The CDR3 protein sequence reads: CASSMGAAGDRRNQPQHF. The nucleotide sequence reads TGTGCCAGTAGTATGGGCGCGGCCGGGGACAGACGCAATCAGCCCCAGCATTTT. The rearranged segments are TRBV19 and TRBJ1-5; TRBD1 agrees with 7 junctional bases. Unmatched junction bases come to 13, with V trimmed by 3 bases and J by 2 bases. The CDR3 starts with the cysteine, ends with the phenylalanine, and has 18 residues. Only CDR3 DNA remains: 54 bases, in frame from the first base. For CDR1 and CDR2, the germline V gene (reference sequence) lists LNHDA and SQIVND.